This paragraph covers one T cell receptor beta chain sequence. The target antigen is unknown. This record belongs to a study of T cell repertoires in cytomegalovirus infection. On the study more broadly: Researchers turned to recently identified HLA-C-restricted CMV epitopes as well as well-studied HLA-B-restricted ones. Public TCR beta signatures were indicative of both CMV infection and a matching HLA type.

V lost 3 bases to trimming and J lost 0 bases, with 11 bases between them. Looked up from germline, CDR1 is MNHNS and CDR2 is SASEGT. CDR3 size: 15 residues. From the reads, TCRdb called clonotypes with MiXCR, one entry per CDR3 protein. The sample yields fewer than 350,000 distinct CDR3 sequences, roughly 28% seen once. The clonotype originates from a human donor in good health (CMV status not recorded). Some clones in this sample may be carry-over from other donors' samples. The V gene is TRBV6-1, the J gene TRBJ1-2; possible D gene TRBD1, 6 bases. Sequences were derived from cultured PBMCs, sampled from culture after CMV antigen stimulation. In DNA form, the CDR3 reads TGTGCCAGCAGTGAGGGGGCGAGAACTAACTATGGCTACACCTTC. It translates to CASSEGARTNYGYTF.